A selection of T cell receptor beta chains follows, all from one sample in a study of control samples from healthy donors and cancer patients. Assay used: immunoSEQ multiplex PCR; TCRdb lists only in-frame clones, some missing. The sample lists tens of thousands of clones; 75% to 90% were seen once. Sequencing was performed on PBMCs. These receptors originate from a woman aged 45 to 65 with lung cancer. Both conserved end residues are part of each CDR3. D genes are given only for firm matches. Size is omitted from some rows. Given values are once, few, many or a class for expanded clones.

>-|-|TRBV28|15|TRBJ1-1
CASSLGTRANTEAFF
TGTGCCAGCAGTTTAGGAACCAGGGCCAACACTGAAGCTTTCTTT
>-|-|TRBV19|14|TRBJ1-1
CASSIGGIDTEAFF
TGTGCCAGTAGTATAGGAGGCATCGACACTGAAGCTTTCTTT
>-|TRBD1|TRBV4-2|15|TRBJ2-3
CASSQVTGGTDTQYF
TGTGCCAGCAGCCAGGTGACAGGGGGCACAGATACGCAGTATTTT
>-|-|TRBV10-3|15|TRBJ2-2
CAIRDPGLGTGELFF
TGTGCCATCAGGGATCCGGGCCTTGGCACCGGGGAGCTGTTTTTT
>-|TRBD1|TRBV5-5|16|TRBJ1-4
CASSLGDRGRQEKLFF
TGTGCCAGCAGCTTGGGGGACAGGGGGCGGCAAGAAAAACTGTTTTTT
>many|TRBD1|TRBV19|16|TRBJ2-7
CASSNQRDSGGDEQYF
TGTGCCAGTAGTAATCAAAGGGACAGCGGCGGCGACGAGCAGTACTTC
>few|TRBD2|TRBV29-1|17|TRBJ2-5
CSVEGTSGRLYQETQYF
TGCAGCGTTGAAGGGACTAGCGGGCGGTTGTACCAAGAGACCCAGTACTTC
>-|-|TRBV19|14|TRBJ2-1
CASNVRGLYNEQFF
TGTGCCAGTAATGTTAGAGGATTATACAATGAGCAGTTCTTC
>-|TRBD2|TRBV27|15|TRBJ2-1
CASSSPGLAGNEQFF
TGTGCCAGCAGTTCACCGGGACTAGCGGGTAATGAGCAGTTCTTC
>-|-|TRBV5-1|13|TRBJ2-2
CASSSTVAGELFF
TGCGCCAGCAGCTCGACAGTAGCCGGGGAGCTGTTTTTT
>-|-|TRBV6-2/TRBV6-3|15|TRBJ2-6
CASSFRSSGANVLTF
TGTGCCAGCAGTTTCCGGAGCTCTGGGGCCAACGTCCTGACTTTC
>-|-|TRBV5-1|15|TRBJ1-1
CASSIRDGRNTEAFF
TGCGCCAGCAGCATCCGGGACGGAAGAAACACTGAAGCTTTCTTT
>-|-|TRBV24-1|13|TRBJ2-3
CATSDSFRDTQYF
TGTGCCACCAGTGATTCTTTTCGAGATACGCAGTATTTT
>-|-|TRBV6-2/TRBV6-3|17|TRBJ1-6
CASSYSRGRGRGSPLHF
TGTGCCAGCAGTTACTCGAGGGGCAGGGGAAGGGGTTCACCCCTCCACTTT
>-|TRBD2|TRBV18|20|TRBJ2-1
CASSNGTSGPNRRSYNEQFF
TGTGCCAGCTCCAACGGCACTAGCGGACCCAATCGCCGCTCCTACAATGAGCAGTTCTTC
>-|-|TRBV4-3|13|TRBJ1-1
CASSQVASTEAFF
TGCGCCAGCAGCCAAGTAGCGTCCACTGAAGCTTTCTTT
>-|-|TRBV25-1|12|TRBJ2-1
CASSELEGIQFF
TGTGCCAGCAGTGAGCTTGAAGGGATTCAGTTCTTC
>-|-|TRBV27|15|TRBJ1-2
CASSLRQVTNYGYTF
TGTGCCAGCAGTCTTCGACAGGTTACTAACTATGGCTACACCTTC
>-|-|TRBV6-5|14|TRBJ1-2
CASSYIGQTYGYTF
TGTGCCAGCAGTTACATCGGTCAGACCTATGGCTACACCTTC
>once|-|TRBV6-5|13|TRBJ1-1
CASKGSMNTEAFF
TGTGCCAGCAAGGGCAGCATGAACACTGAAGCTTTCTTT
>-|-|TRBV2|15|TRBJ1-5
CASSEIAGRNQPQHF
TGTGCCAGCAGTGAAATTGCAGGACGCAATCAGCCCCAGCATTTT
>-|TRBD2|TRBV7-2|18|TRBJ2-4
CASTPRLAGAVAKNIQYF
TGTGCCAGCACCCCCCGACTAGCGGGGGCAGTAGCCAAAAACATTCAGTACTTC
>-|TRBD2|TRBV27|15|TRBJ2-3
CASGTSGGAYDTQYF
TGTGCCAGCGGGACTAGCGGGGGGGCCTACGATACGCAGTATTTT
>-|-|TRBV12-5|13|TRBJ1-1
CASGLVPNTEAFF
TGTGCTAGTGGTTTGGTACCGAACACTGAAGCTTTCTTT
>-|-|TRBV7-9|16|TRBJ1-1
CASSLWMGGLGTEAFF
TGTGCCAGCAGCTTATGGATGGGAGGGTTGGGGACTGAAGCTTTCTTT
>-|TRBD1|TRBV30|14|TRBJ1-5
CAWSPGQGYQPQHF
TGTGCCTGGAGCCCCGGACAGGGCTATCAGCCCCAGCATTTT
>-|TRBD1|TRBV6-2/TRBV6-3|12|TRBJ2-7
CASSRTGYEQYF
TGTGCCAGCAGCCGGACAGGATACGAGCAGTACTTC
>-|TRBD1|TRBV7-9|13|TRBJ1-1
CASSSDRDTEAFF
TGTGCCAGCAGCTCTGACAGGGACACTGAAGCTTTCTTT
>-|TRBD1|TRBV5-1|17|TRBJ2-1
CASSFSHDRGRLNEQFF
TGCGCCAGCAGCTTCTCCCATGACAGGGGGCGCTTGAATGAGCAGTTCTTC
>-|-|TRBV6-6|13|TRBJ1-1
CASSYLMNTEAFF
TGTGCCAGCAGTTACCTAATGAACACTGAAGCTTTCTTT
>-|-|TRBV7-6|15|TRBJ1-1
CASSLGSPMNTEAFF
TGTGCCAGCAGCTTAGGCAGCCCCATGAACACTGAAGCTTTCTTT
>few|-|TRBV27|16|TRBJ2-6
CASSWNGLSGANVLTF
TGTGCCAGCAGCTGGAACGGACTCTCTGGGGCCAACGTCCTGACTTTC
>-|-|TRBV7-2|13|TRBJ1-3
CASSLVAGNTIYF
TGTGCCAGCAGCTTAGTGGCGGGAAACACCATATATTTT
>-|-|TRBV14|16|TRBJ2-2
CASSQARGLDTGELFF
TGTGCCAGCAGCCAAGCTCGAGGGTTGGACACCGGGGAGCTGTTTTTT
>-|-|TRBV6-1|15|TRBJ1-2
CASSEPGQIIYGYTF
TGTGCCAGCAGTGAACCCGGACAGATTATCTATGGCTACACCTTC
>-|TRBD1|TRBV19|17|TRBJ1-1
CASSMTGAYLTGTEAFF
TGTGCCAGTAGCATGACAGGGGCTTACCTAACCGGCACTGAAGCTTTCTTT
>-|-|TRBV20-1|11|TRBJ2-7
CSVLVFNEQYF
TGCAGTGTTCTAGTATTCAACGAGCAGTACTTC
>-|-|TRBV18|15|TRBJ2-3
CASSTRLGNTDTQYF
TGTGCCAGCTCCACCAGGCTGGGGAATACAGATACGCAGTATTTT
>-|-|TRBV19|14|TRBJ1-2
CASEVTLGGYGYTF
TGTGCCAGTGAAGTGACCCTCGGAGGATATGGCTACACCTTC
>-|-|TRBV7-2|13|TRBJ2-1
CASSLKNGGEQFF
TGTGCCAGCAGCTTAAAAAACGGAGGGGAGCAGTTCTTC
>-|-|TRBV7-2|15|TRBJ1-5
CASSSNSGGNQPQHF
TGTGCCAGCAGCTCAAATTCTGGGGGGAATCAGCCCCAGCATTTT
>-|TRBD2|TRBV24-1|20|TRBJ2-1
CATSEGRLAGGPRSYNEQFF
TGTGCCACCAGTGAGGGGAGACTAGCGGGGGGGCCGAGGTCCTACAATGAGCAGTTCTTC
>-|TRBD1|TRBV6-5|13|TRBJ2-5
CASTTGGVETQYF
TGTGCCAGCACCACAGGGGGAGTAGAGACCCAGTACTTC
>-|-|TRBV3-1/TRBV3-2|13|TRBJ2-7
CASSPDGTYEQYF
TGTGCCAGCAGCCCGGACGGAACCTACGAGCAGTACTTC
>few|-|TRBV19|14|TRBJ2-1
CASNPGDNYNEQFF
TGTGCCAGTAACCCAGGGGATAACTACAATGAGCAGTTCTTC
>-|TRBD1|TRBV10-3|16|TRBJ1-5
CAISESGPGQNQPQHF
TGTGCCATCAGTGAGTCTGGGCCGGGACAGAATCAGCCCCAGCATTTT
>-|TRBD1|TRBV11-2|12|TRBJ2-1
CASRGTGVEQFF
TGTGCCAGCAGGGGTACAGGGGTTGAGCAGTTCTTC
>-|-|TRBV7-2|14|TRBJ2-1
CASSLAWGENEQFF
TGTGCCAGCAGCTTAGCGTGGGGGGAGAATGAGCAGTTCTTC
>-|-|TRBV5-6|13|TRBJ2-7
CASSLPSSGTADF
TGTGCCAGCAGCTTGCCCAGTTCCGGGACGGCTGACTTC
>-|-|TRBV6-2/TRBV6-3|13|TRBJ2-4
CASSYGVGNIQYF
TGTGCCAGCAGTTACGGGGTGGGAAACATTCAGTACTTC
>-|-|TRBV19|12|TRBJ1-1
CASSITGTEAFF
TGTGCCAGTAGTATCACTGGCACTGAAGCTTTCTTT
>-|TRBD1|TRBV18|15|TRBJ2-1
CASSPQRTGLDEQFF
TGTGCCAGCTCACCACAGAGGACAGGGCTGGATGAGCAGTTCTTC
>-|-|TRBV4-3|13|TRBJ1-5
CASSQDIWQPQHF
TGCGCCAGCAGCCAAGATATATGGCAGCCCCAGCATTTT
>-|-|TRBV11-3|16|TRBJ2-7
CASSEDGYRSSYEQYF
TGTGCCAGCAGCGAGGATGGGTACAGATCTTCCTACGAGCAGTACTTC
>-|TRBD2|TRBV25-1|14|TRBJ2-3
CASSRAGGTDTQYF
TGTGCCAGCAGTCGGGCGGGGGGAACAGATACGCAGTATTTT
>-|-|TRBV5-1|14|TRBJ2-7
CASSLSVDTYEQYF
TGCGCCAGCAGCTTGTCGGTCGATACCTACGAGCAGTACTTC
>-|-|TRBV19|13|TRBJ1-1
CASSISQNTEAFF
TGTGCCAGTAGTATATCCCAGAACACTGAAGCTTTCTTT
>-|TRBD1|TRBV6-5|13|TRBJ2-7
CASSYLTGLEQYF
TGTGCCAGCAGTTACCTGACAGGGCTCGAGCAGTACTTC
>-|-|TRBV20-1|15|TRBJ2-4
CSASGKDLAKNIQYF
TGCAGTGCTAGTGGGAAAGACCTAGCCAAAAACATTCAGTACTTC
>-|TRBD1|TRBV29-1|13|TRBJ1-2
CSVERTGNYGYTF
TGCAGCGTTGAGAGGACAGGGAACTATGGCTACACCTTC